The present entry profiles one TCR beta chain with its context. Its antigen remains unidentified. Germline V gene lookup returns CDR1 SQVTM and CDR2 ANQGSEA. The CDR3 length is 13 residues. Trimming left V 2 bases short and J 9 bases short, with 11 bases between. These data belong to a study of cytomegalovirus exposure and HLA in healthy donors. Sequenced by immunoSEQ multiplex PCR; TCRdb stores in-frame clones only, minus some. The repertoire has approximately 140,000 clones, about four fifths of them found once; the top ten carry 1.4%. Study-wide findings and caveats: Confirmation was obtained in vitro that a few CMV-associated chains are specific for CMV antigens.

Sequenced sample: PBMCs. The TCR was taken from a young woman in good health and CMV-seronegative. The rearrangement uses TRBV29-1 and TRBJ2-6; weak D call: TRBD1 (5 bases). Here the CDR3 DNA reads TGCAGCGTTGAACAAAGGGGAAGCAACGTCCTGACTTTC. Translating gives CSVEQRGSNVLTF.